A selection of T cell receptor beta chains follows, all from one sample in a study of T cells in Graves' hyperthyroidism and ophthalmopathy. From the multiplex PCR reads, TCRdb called clonotypes with MiXCR, one entry per CDR3 protein. The sample holds about 840,000 distinct CDR3 sequences; around 38% are singletons and the top ten take 8.9%. The sample taken for sequencing was blood. These receptors all come from a man aged 18-30 years with Graves' hyperthyroidism. The CDR3 runs from the conserved cysteine through the conserved F or W. Fields, in order: V gene, D gene, clone size, J gene, CDR3 DNA, CDR3 protein. The D gene is left open where the match is weak. Size values are once, few and many counts, or a class for expanded clones, and some rows have none.

TRBV9	TRBD1	.	TRBJ2-7	TGTGCCAGCAGCGTCGGACAGGGGGCGGAAGAGCAGTACTTC	CASSVGQGAEEQYF
TRBV29-1	TRBD1	.	TRBJ1-1	TGCAGCGTTGGGGGGGGCAGTTTAACAGGGGTTAACACTGAAGCTTTCTTT	CSVGGGSLTGVNTEAFF
TRBV10-3	TRBD1	many	TRBJ1-2	TGTGCCATCAGTGACAATCTACCCGACAGGGCTCTTTATGGCTACACCTTC	CAISDNLPDRALYGYTF
TRBV10-3	.	many	TRBJ1-6	TGTGCCATCAGGACGACAGAGTATTATAATTCACCCCTCCACTTT	CAIRTTEYYNSPLHF
TRBV12-3/TRBV12-4	.	.	TRBJ1-1	TGTGCCAGCAAGGGGGGAGGCTCGAACACTGAAGCTTTCTTT	CASKGGGSNTEAFF
TRBV10-3	.	.	TRBJ1-2	TGTGCCATCAGTAAGGGAACCTCTATTGGCTACACCTTC	CAISKGTSIGYTF
TRBV6-5	.	few	TRBJ2-5	TGTGCCAGCAGTTACTCTGGAGGAAGTCAAGAGACCCAGTACTTC	CASSYSGGSQETQYF
TRBV20-1	.	few	TRBJ1-5	TGCAGTGCTGGGGGGGGTTCAGTTTGGGATAATCAGCCCCAGCATTTT	CSAGGGSVWDNQPQHF
TRBV10-2	TRBD1	.	TRBJ1-2	TGCGCCAGCGTCCAGAGGGACAGAGACTATGGCTACACCTTC	CASVQRDRDYGYTF
TRBV11-2	.	few	TRBJ2-5	TGTGCCAGCAGCTTAGAGCGGTCCCAAGAGACCCAGTACTTC	CASSLERSQETQYF
TRBV15	.	.	TRBJ1-2	TGTGCCACCAGCAGCCAAAGAGACATCAACTATGGCTACACCTTC	CATSSQRDINYGYTF
TRBV5-5	TRBD1	.	TRBJ2-7	TGTGCCAGCAGCTGGGACAGGCGTGGGCAGTACTTC	CASSWDRRGQYF
TRBV19	.	.	TRBJ1-2	TGTGCCATCCGACGGGACTACCAAAACAGCCACAGCTATGGCTACACCTTC	CAIRRDYQNSHSYGYTF
TRBV7-9	.	many	TRBJ1-6	TGTGCCAGCAGCTTAGAGGCAGGGCTTAATTCACCCCTCCACTTT	CASSLEAGLNSPLHF
TRBV29-1	.	many	TRBJ1-1	TGCAGCGTTGAAGGCCAGGGCAAAGCTTTCTTT	CSVEGQGKAFF
TRBV11-1	.	once	TRBJ2-7	TGTGCCAGCAGCCCGCGGGGACCTCATGACGAGCAGTACTTC	CASSPRGPHDEQYF
TRBV29-1	TRBD1	.	TRBJ1-2	TGCAGCGTTGAACCGGGGCAGGGGGCCGGTGGCTACACCTTC	CSVEPGQGAGGYTF
TRBV19	.	.	TRBJ1-2	TGTGCCAGTAGTATCCCACGCCAAATAAACTATGGCTACACCTTC	CASSIPRQINYGYTF
TRBV2	.	few	TRBJ2-7	TGTGCCAGCCACGTACGGCCGAGCTCCTACGAGCAGTACTTC	CASHVRPSSYEQYF
TRBV7-2	.	few	TRBJ1-1	TGTGCCAGCACTTCCCGAGCAGGGGACACTGAAGCTTTCTTT	CASTSRAGDTEAFF
TRBV7-7	TRBD1	.	TRBJ2-7	TGCGCCAGCAGCCAATCGGCACAGGGGGCGTTCTACGAGCAGTACTTC	CASSQSAQGAFYEQYF
TRBV6-5	.	.	TRBJ1-5	TGTGCCAGCAACCCTAGGTCCAATCAGCCCCAGCATTTT	CASNPRSNQPQHF
TRBV12-3/TRBV12-4	.	.	TRBJ2-6	TGTGCCAGCAAATCGGCCCTCTCTGGGGCCAACGTCCTGACTTTC	CASKSALSGANVLTF
TRBV6-5	.	.	TRBJ1-5	TGTGCCAGCAGTTACACTAATCAGCCCCAGCATTTT	CASSYTNQPQHF
TRBV19	.	.	TRBJ2-2	TGTGCCAGTATGGGAGGGGGCGCGGCCCTGACGTCGGTCGGGGAGCTGTTTTTT	CASMGGGAALTSVGELFF
TRBV5-4	TRBD1	.	TRBJ2-5	TGTGCCAGCCAGGGGGCGGGGCCGGGGACCCAGTACTTC	CASQGAGPGTQYF
TRBV6-1	.	.	TRBJ1-4	TGTGCCAGCAGTGAAAATGGGGTGGCGGAAAAACTGTTTTTT	CASSENGVAEKLFF
TRBV4-1	.	.	TRBJ2-7	TGCGCCAGCAGCCAGGACCACTCAGCGTCCTCCTACGAGCAGTACTTC	CASSQDHSASSYEQYF
TRBV7-2	TRBD2	many	TRBJ2-7	TGTGCCAGCAGCCCTGCGGGACTAGCGCATCACGAGCAGTACTTC	CASSPAGLAHHEQYF
TRBV7-9	.	.	TRBJ2-7	TGTGCCAGCAGCCCGAGTCTCGAGCAGTACTTC	CASSPSLEQYF
TRBV5-4	.	.	TRBJ1-6	TGTGCCAGCAGGGGGCTGCGTTCACCCCTCCACTTT	CASRGLRSPLHF
TRBV10-3	.	.	TRBJ1-2	TGTGCCATCAGGCCAGAGGGTATCTATGGCTACACCTTC	CAIRPEGIYGYTF
TRBV29-1	TRBD1	.	TRBJ1-1	TGCAGGCGCGGACAGGGTAGGCACACTGAAGCTTTCTTT	CRRGQGRHTEAFF
TRBV29-1	TRBD1	.	TRBJ1-2	TGCAGCGTTGAGCAGGGGGCCGTGGGCGGCTACACCTTC	CSVEQGAVGGYTF
TRBV7-3	.	many	TRBJ1-2	TGTGCCAGCAGCTCAGGACCTGGGGGCCACTATGGCTACACCTTC	CASSSGPGGHYGYTF
TRBV19	.	many	TRBJ1-2	TGTGCCAGTAGTATGGGTGGGCAGACCACCTATGGCTACACCTTC	CASSMGGQTTYGYTF
TRBV5-1	.	few	TRBJ2-2	TGCGCCAGCAGCTTGAGGATGTCGAACACCGGGGAGCTGTTTTTT	CASSLRMSNTGELFF